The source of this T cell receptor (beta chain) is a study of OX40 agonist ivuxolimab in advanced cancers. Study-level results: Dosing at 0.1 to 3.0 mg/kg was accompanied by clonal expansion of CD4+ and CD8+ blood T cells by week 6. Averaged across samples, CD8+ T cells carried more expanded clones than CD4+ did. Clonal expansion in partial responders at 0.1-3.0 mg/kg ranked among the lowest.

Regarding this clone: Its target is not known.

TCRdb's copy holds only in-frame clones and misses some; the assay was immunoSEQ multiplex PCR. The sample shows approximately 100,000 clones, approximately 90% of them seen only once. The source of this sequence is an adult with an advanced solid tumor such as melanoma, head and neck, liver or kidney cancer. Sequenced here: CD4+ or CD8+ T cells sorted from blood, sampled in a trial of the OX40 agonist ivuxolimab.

The CDR3 nucleotides are TGTGCCAGCAGGAACGGTGGAGATACGCAGTATTTT. This gives the protein CASRNGGDTQYF. This rearrangement joins TRBV2 to TRBJ2-3, with D uncertain. The V end lost 6 bases, the J end lost 5 bases, and 9 bases lay between the germline ends. The CDR3 totals 12 residues. Germline lookup yields CDR1 SNHLY and CDR2 FYNNEI.